The T cell receptor (beta chain) described here comes from a study of shared clonotypes between healthy human individuals. As for the study in general: Aged between 18 and 49, the donors were two women and a few men. Whole-study results and caveats: Blood alone was sampled, and tissue repertoires likely differ. Clonotypes which were not shared had lower generation probabilities than clonotypes that all four donors shared.

Naive CD8 cells, CD45RO-negative and positively selected for CCR7, excluded terminally differentiated effector memory CD45RA+ cells. The authors ran the assay at deep level. Sequenced by immunoSEQ multiplex PCR; TCRdb stores in-frame clones only, minus some. Of about 2.2 million clones listed, 93% are singletons. Regarding this clone: Its antigen remains unidentified.

Deletions cut 2 bases from V and 4 bases from J, with 16 bases between. The germline V gene encodes CDR1 MNHEY and CDR2 SVGAGI. The CDR3 runs to 16 residues. The chain recombines TRBV6-5 with TRBJ2-3; maybe TRBD1 (6 bases). What was sequenced was naive CD8+ T cells from PBMCs. This TCR came from a man aged 18-30 years in good health. Some clones in this sample may be carry-over from other donors' samples. The CDR3 DNA follows: TGTGCCAGCAGTTACGAACAGGGTGCGGGCCCAGATACGCAGTATTTT. Its protein product is CASSYEQGAGPDTQYF.